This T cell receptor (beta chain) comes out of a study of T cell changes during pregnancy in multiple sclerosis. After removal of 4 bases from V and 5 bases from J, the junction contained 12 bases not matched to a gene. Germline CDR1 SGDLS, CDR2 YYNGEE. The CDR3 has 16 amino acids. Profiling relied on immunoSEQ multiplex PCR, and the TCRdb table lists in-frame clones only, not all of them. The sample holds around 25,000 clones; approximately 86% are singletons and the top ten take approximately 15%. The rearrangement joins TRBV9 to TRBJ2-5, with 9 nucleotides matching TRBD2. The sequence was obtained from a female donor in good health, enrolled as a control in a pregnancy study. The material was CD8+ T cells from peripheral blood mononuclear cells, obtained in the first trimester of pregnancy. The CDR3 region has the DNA TGTGCCAGCAGCCCTCCCTTGGCGGGGGGGAAGGAGACCCAGTACTTC. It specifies CASSPPLAGGKETQYF.